This entry lists 25 T cell receptor beta chains sequenced from one sample in a study of T-cell reconstitution after alpha-beta-depleted transplantation in children. Unique molecular identifiers were incorporated during preparation of the TCRbeta library. TCRdb analysed the PCR reads with MiXCR anew, one entry per CDR3 protein. The profile shows roughly 120,000 distinct CDR3 sequences, about 21% of them singletons. Sequenced here: PBMCs, mostly from graft donor cells, sampled 180 days after TCRalphabeta/CD19-depleted stem cell transplant. The receptors derive from a male patient aged 2-15 years who had a stem cell transplant for chronic granulomatous disease, so the T cells may come from the graft donor.

Ten or more counts support this clonotype. The CDR3 region is CSVKTGAPVGYTF. DNA of the CDR3: TGCAGCGTTAAGACAGGGGCGCCGGTTGGCTACACCTTC. This chain uses TRBV29-1 with TRBJ1-2, with TRBD1 matching 8 bases. CDR1 and CDR2 (germline): SQVTM, ANQGSEA. CDR3 length: 13 residues. The V and J ends lost 5 bases and 7 bases, in that order; junction bases with no gene match: 9.

This clonotype was seen repeatedly, ten times or more. The junction departs from the called germline gene at one end, perhaps through a read error. The J gene is TRBJ2-3, the V gene TRBV12-3 or TRBV12-4; D ambiguous. CDR3 size: 13 residues. The CDR3, as DNA: TGTGCCAGCAGCTTAGACCAAGGGGATACGCAGTATTTT. Its protein product is CASSLDQGDTQYF.

This clonotype showed up many times. This chain joins TRBV6-1 and TRBJ2-7; D ambiguous. The CDR3 is 12 amino acids. The V and J ends lost 10 bases and 3 bases respectively, with 13 bases between them. From germline, CDR1 is MNHNS and CDR2 SASEGT. In DNA, the CDR3 is TGTGCCACGGGCAGCAGCATCTACGAGCAGTACTTC. This gives the protein CATGSSIYEQYF.

The chain recombines TRBV20-1 with TRBJ2-2; D unresolved. The germline gives CDR1 DFQATT, CDR2 SNEGSKA (reference sequence). The CDR3 runs to 13 residues. V was trimmed by 6 bases and J by 4 bases, leaving 12 bases between them. For the CDR3, the DNA is TGCAGTGCGTCATCGAGGAGCACCGGGGAGCTGTTTTTT. Its protein is CSASSRSTGELFF.

The rearrangement uses TRBV7-2 and TRBJ1-2; the match to TRBD1 covers 7 bases. The length of the CDR3 is 13 residues. CDR1 SGHTA and CDR2 FQGNSA come from the germline V gene. The V and J ends lost 5 bases and 7 bases, in that order; junction bases with no gene match: 7. The CDR3 nucleotides are TGTGCCAGCAGCCCCGACAGGGTCTCTGGCTACACCTTC. Amino acids: CASSPDRVSGYTF.

V is TRBV4-2 and J is TRBJ1-5; D is unclear. CDR3 length: 14 amino acids. The ends were cut back, 0 bases at V and 7 bases at J, with 10 bases in the middle. Germline V gene data show CDR1 as LGHNA and CDR2 as YNFKEQ. CDR3 bases: TGTGCCAGCAGCCAAGAGCTGGTCAGACAGCCCCAGCATTTT. Its protein is CASSQELVRQPQHF.

This clonotype has at least ten counts. The genes are TRBV9 and TRBJ2-3, with 10 bases aligning to TRBD2. The junction had 4 bases not matched to a gene; V was cut back by 3 bases and J by 3 bases. CDR3 length: 15 amino acids. Germline assignment: CDR1 SGDLS and CDR2 YYNGEE. The CDR3 is CASSASSGSTDTQYF. In DNA form, the CDR3 reads TGTGCCAGCAGCGCTTCTAGCGGGAGTACAGATACGCAGTATTTT.

This clonotype was picked up many times. The chain links TRBV18 to TRBJ1-5; D ambiguous. The CDR3 loop spans 14 amino acids. From germline, CDR1 is KGHSH and CDR2 LQKENI. With 2 bases removed from V and 7 bases from J, the gap between germline ends came to 12 bases. CDR3 nucleotides: TGTGCCAGCTCACCAACGGGATTGGGGCAGCCCCAGCATTTT. Translating gives CASSPTGLGQPQHF.

This clonotype was picked up a small number of times. The chain is built from TRBV20-1 and TRBJ2-1; 7 nucleotides align to TRBD2. Per the germline V gene, CDR1 is DFQATT and CDR2 is SNEGSKA (reference sequence). CDR3 length equals 14 residues. V shed 5 bases and J 0 bases; nucleotides not matched to a gene: 4. CDR3 sequence: CSAPAGSSYNEQFF. The CDR3 DNA sequence: TGCAGTGCTCCAGCGGGGTCCTCCTACAATGAGCAGTTCTTC.

The chain carries TRBV12-3 or TRBV12-4 and TRBJ2-7; D gene ambiguous. With 0 bases removed from V and 3 bases from J, the gap between germline ends came to 3 bases. The CDR3 length is 12 residues. CDR3 bases: TGTGCCAGCAGTTTAGCCCTCTACGAGCAGTACTTC. It specifies CASSLALYEQYF.

There are many counts of this clonotype. The gene calls are TRBV12-3 or TRBV12-4 and TRBJ1-5; D is uncertain. CDR3 length equals 11 residues. V was shortened by 5 bases and J by 6 bases, with 5 bases between the two germline ends. CDR3: CASSRGQPQHF. The CDR3 DNA reads as TGTGCCAGCAGTCGAGGTCAGCCCCAGCATTTT.

This clonotype was seen many times. The V call is TRBV4-2, the J call TRBJ2-7; 14 nucleotides match TRBD2. The germline V gene encodes CDR1 LGHNA and CDR2 YNFKEQ. V shed 1 base and J 2 bases; nucleotides not matched to a gene: 7. The length of the CDR3 is 18 residues. The CDR3 is CASSQVGLAGVKAYEQYF. The CDR3 DNA is TGTGCCAGCAGCCAAGTGGGACTAGCGGGAGTAAAAGCCTACGAGCAGTACTTC.

This clonotype was observed at least ten times. The gene calls are TRBV7-2 and TRBJ1-5; D is possibly TRBD1 (6 bases). The CDR3 loop spans 14 amino acids. V was clipped by 5 bases and J by 1 base, with 9 bases between them. Germline CDR1 and CDR2: SGHTA and FQGNSA. The CDR3 DNA reads as TGTGCCAGCAGCGCCGGGGGCAGCAATCAGCCCCAGCATTTT. Protein sequence: CASSAGGSNQPQHF. The full variable domain, completed using reference TRBV7-2 and TRBJ1-5, is GAGVSQSPSNKVTEKGKDVELRCDPISGHTALYWYRQSLGQGLEFLIYFQGNSAPDKSGLPSDRFSAERTGGSVSTLTIQRTQQEDSAVYLCASSAGGSNQPQHFGDGTRLSIL.

The rearrangement uses TRBV5-1 and TRBJ2-1; D is tentatively TRBD1 or TRBD2 (5 bases each). This CDR3 contains 16 residues. Germline CDR1 and CDR2: SGHRS and YFSETQ. The V gene lost 0 bases and the J gene lost 0 bases, with 10 bases spanning the gap. The CDR3 region has the DNA TGCGCCAGCAGCTTGGTTGCAGGGAGCTCCTACAATGAGCAGTTCTTC. As protein: CASSLVAGSSYNEQFF.

The table lists this clonotype with many counts. The chain employs TRBV20-1 and TRBJ2-7, with D possibly being TRBD1 (6 bases). Germline V gene lookup returns CDR1 DFQATT and CDR2 SNEGSKA (reference sequence). The ends were cut back, 0 bases at V and 0 bases at J, with 9 bases in the middle. CDR3 size: 14 residues. The CDR3, as DNA: TGCAGTGCTAGAGACCTGGACAGCTCCTACGAGCAGTACTTC. This gives the protein CSARDLDSSYEQYF.

This clonotype showed up many times. Here the CDR3 DNA reads TGTGCCAGCAGTTTAACGAGACAGTCCAATTCACCCCTCCACTTT. This sequence encodes CASSLTRQSNSPLHF. The chain uses TRBV12-3 or TRBV12-4 and TRBJ1-6; weak D call: TRBD1 (5 bases). CDR3 length equals 15 residues. The germline V and J ends were trimmed by 2 bases and 7 bases, with 12 bases remaining between them.

The genes are TRBV29-1 and TRBJ2-1, with TRBD1 matching over 10 bases. The CDR3 loop spans 14 amino acids. V was pared by 6 bases and J by 11 bases, with 13 bases of the junction left unmatched. Germline CDR1 SQVTM, CDR2 ANQGSEA. This CDR3 is CSVTGTGDYSQQFF. The CDR3 nucleotides read TGCAGCGTGACCGGGACAGGGGATTACAGTCAGCAGTTCTTC.

This clonotype was seen at least ten times. This CDR3 is CASASTDTEAFF. The CDR3 nucleotides are TGTGCCAGCGCATCGACAGATACTGAAGCTTTCTTT. The genes are TRBV27 and TRBJ1-1; TRBD1 is a possible D gene (5 bases). Per germline, CDR1 MNHEY and CDR2 SMNVEV (reference sequence). The CDR3 totals 12 residues. V gave up 8 bases and J gave up 5 bases, with 12 bases separating them.

This clonotype was counted ten times or more. The V gene is TRBV12-3 or TRBV12-4, the J gene TRBJ2-6; TRBD2 is a possible D gene (5 bases). CDR3 length: 17 residues. V dropped 8 bases and J dropped 0 bases, with 17 bases sitting between them. CDR3 loop: CASLPRTFSSGANVLTF. Written as DNA, the CDR3 is TGTGCCAGCCTCCCTAGGACTTTTAGCTCTGGGGCCAACGTCCTGACTTTC.

Ten or more counts support this clonotype. The chain recombines TRBV29-1 with TRBJ2-1; D call uncertain. Between the trimmed V and J ends, which lost 3 bases and 3 bases, there was a span of 12 bases. Germline CDR1 is SQVTM and CDR2 is ANQGSEA. The CDR3 is 14 amino acids. CDR3 in DNA: TGCAGCGTTGAGCCCGGGTCAAGCTACAATGAGCAGTTCTTC. It specifies CSVEPGSSYNEQFF.

V and J are TRBV4-3 and TRBJ2-3, with D hard to call. Germline loops: CDR1 LGHNA, CDR2 YSLEER. V gave up 0 bases and J gave up 4 bases, with 8 bases separating them. This CDR3 comprises 14 residues. DNA for the CDR3: TGCGCCAGCAGCCAAGAACGGGCCGCAGATACGCAGTATTTT. Its protein product is CASSQERAADTQYF.

This clonotype appeared a few times. The chain carries TRBV12-3 or TRBV12-4 and TRBJ2-5; 10 bases fit TRBD1. V was pared by 5 bases and J by 4 bases, with 4 bases of the junction left unmatched. The CDR3 is 14 residues long. The chain's CDR3 is CASSQDRGIETQYF. The CDR3 DNA sequence: TGTGCCAGCAGTCAGGACAGGGGGATAGAGACCCAGTACTTC.

The chain combines TRBV20-1 with TRBJ2-5, with a weak D call TRBD2 (5 bases). CDR3 length: 12 residues. CDR1 is DFQATT and CDR2 is SNEGSKA in the germline V gene (reference sequence). Trimming stripped 2 bases from V and 2 bases from J, with 6 bases between. The DNA of the CDR3 is TGCAGTGCTAGACGGGGACAAGAGACCCAGTACTTC. This sequence encodes CSARRGQETQYF.

This clonotype has at least ten counts. The V gene is TRBV12-3 or TRBV12-4, the J gene TRBJ2-2; D uncertain. This CDR3 has 12 residues. Trimming stripped 7 bases from V and 8 bases from J, with 11 bases between. The CDR3 sequence: CASTSLPGELFF. The CDR3 DNA reads TGTGCCAGCACCTCCCTCCCGGGGGAGCTGTTTTTT.

This clonotype was counted only a few times. The chain has TRBV29-1 and TRBJ1-2; the D gene is possibly TRBD1 (6 bases). V was trimmed by 4 bases and J by 4 bases, leaving 13 bases between them. CDR1 SQVTM and CDR2 ANQGSEA come from the germline V gene. The CDR3 runs 13 residues. CDR3 DNA: TGCAGCGTTGGTTACAGGGTTGGCTATGGCTACACCTTC. It encodes CSVGYRVGYGYTF. Supplemented by reference TRBV29-1 and TRBJ1-2, the full variable domain reads SAVISQKPSRDICQRGTSLTIQCQVDSQVTMMFWYRQQPGQSLTLIATANQGSEATYESGFVIDKFPISRPNLTFSTLTVSNMSPEDSSIYLCSVGYRVGYGYTFGSGTRLTVV.